The rows below give T cell receptor beta chains drawn from one sample of a study of human T cells and chemical hapten exposure. TCRdb recomputed calls from the RACE reads with MiXCR, one row per CDR3 protein. Among tens of thousands of distinct CDR3 sequences, 9% to 9.5% were seen once, and the ten largest hold roughly 15%. Specimen: whole blood, collected in connection with sensitization to the hapten diphenylcyclopropenone (DPC). The origin of the receptors is a woman in her 40s with alopecia areata. Some clones in this sample may be carry-over from other donors' samples. Both conserved end residues are part of each CDR3.

j_call v_call cdr3_aa
TRBJ1-6 TRBV20-1 CSASDAGNSPLHF
TRBJ2-3 TRBV28 CASTLGQGLGDTQYF
TRBJ2-1 TRBV27 CASSLISLNNEQFF
TRBJ1-1 TRBV27 CASSSRGDLNTEAFF
TRBJ1-2 TRBV18 CASSPRADSHYGYTF
TRBJ2-7 TRBV5-1 CASSLAASEQYF
TRBJ1-2 TRBV20-1 CSANAPGRLKLGYTF
TRBJ1-6 TRBV6-6 CASSYSGAKDSPLHF
TRBJ1-1 TRBV3-1 CASSQDMGVTEAFF
TRBJ2-2 TRBV7-8 CASSRSSRQMTGELFF
TRBJ1-1 TRBV12-3/TRBV12-4 CASHSGVTEAFF
TRBJ2-3 TRBV7-2 CASSFQGTYTQYF
TRBJ1-1 TRBV11-2 CASSGRDRGPTEAFF
TRBJ2-1 TRBV11-3 CASSLGGWGGGYNEQFF
TRBJ2-5 TRBV5-6 CASSPGPREKTQYF
TRBJ1-1 TRBV2 CASTDQYTEAFF
TRBJ2-1 TRBV4-1 CASSHSGLAGGIGNEQFF
TRBJ2-2 TRBV27 CASSYTGLRTGELFF
TRBJ1-3 TRBV9 CASSLELFTGNTIYF
TRBJ1-3 TRBV3-1 CASSQADRGTRTLFF
TRBJ2-7 TRBV19 CASSIDSAGVEQYF
TRBJ1-3 TRBV12-3/TRBV12-4 CASSSTGAGNTIYF
TRBJ1-1 TRBV28 CASGRGSTEAFF
TRBJ2-4 TRBV7-2 CASSRHRGGPREAKNIQYF
TRBJ2-3 TRBV28 CASRGRTGDITDTQYF
TRBJ2-1 TRBV7-6 CASSLAAGRNEQFF
TRBJ1-1 TRBV7-3 CASSDNRGLVTEAFF
TRBJ2-3 TRBV5-8 CASRPLWDTSTDTQYF
TRBJ2-3 TRBV18 CASSPSRSLTTDTQYF
TRBJ2-1 TRBV10-3 CAIKFSEVYNEQFF
TRBJ2-2 TRBV12-3/TRBV12-4 CASGRGSGELFF
TRBJ2-1 TRBV4-3 CASSQGARGSEQFF
TRBJ1-5 TRBV6-6 CASVSWETQPQHF
TRBJ2-5 TRBV2 CASSGQGLSSETQYF
TRBJ2-5 TRBV6-2/TRBV6-3 CASSMLAGSLGTQYF
TRBJ2-1 TRBV6-5 CASSGGGAYNEQFF
TRBJ2-2 TRBV7-2 CASSLAAEAGELFF
TRBJ1-2 TRBV6-5 CASSYSDGLDGYTF
TRBJ2-7 TRBV7-8 CASTPPGNEQYF
TRBJ1-6 TRBV6-2/TRBV6-3 CASSYQGARSPLHF
TRBJ2-2 TRBV11-2 CASSPGGANTGELFF
TRBJ2-1 TRBV13 CASSPRSRVQFF
TRBJ2-7 TRBV5-6 CASSLALSSYEQYF
TRBJ1-6 TRBV5-1 CASSIRDSVRSPLHF
TRBJ1-1 TRBV5-6 CASSFGTGAFF
TRBJ1-6 TRBV4-3 CASSQRRAPGSPLHF
TRBJ1-5 TRBV19 CASSKAGTEWGGNQPQHF
TRBJ1-1 TRBV28 CASSLSDGMNTEAFF
TRBJ1-5 TRBV20-1 CSAMGPGTPRLNQPQHF
TRBJ2-7 TRBV15 CATSEANYDEQYF
TRBJ1-5 TRBV2 CASSEGLRGPNQPQHF
TRBJ1-5 TRBV5-5 CASSSYIDQPQHF
TRBJ1-2 TRBV7-2 CASSSPPGLNGYTF
TRBJ2-1 TRBV12-3/TRBV12-4 CASSGGLNEQFF